These T cell receptor beta chains were read from a single sample in a study of control samples from healthy donors and cancer patients. Clones were read by immunoSEQ multiplex PCR, and TCRdb kept only the in-frame ones, dropping some. The sample has around 150,000 clones; around 90% are singletons. Specimen: blood. These receptors originate from a man aged 25-40 years in good health. The CDR3 runs from the conserved cysteine through the conserved F or W. The D gene is left open where the match is weak. Size is stated for part of the rows, as once, few or many counts, or as a class when the clone is expanded.

>TRBJ2-7|TRBD2|few|TRBV6-5
TGTGCCACCACGGCGGCGGGAGGGAACTCCTACGAGCAGTACTTC
CATTAAGGNSYEQYF
>TRBJ2-1|-|-|TRBV27
TGTGCCAGCAGTTTACAACTGGGTGAGCAGTTCTTC
CASSLQLGEQFF
>TRBJ1-1|-|-|TRBV5-4
TGTGCCAGCAGCCAGACCTTAAACACTGAAGCTTTCTTT
CASSQTLNTEAFF
>TRBJ2-7|-|-|TRBV7-2
TGTGCCAGCAGCTTACAGCTTAGCTCCTACGAGCAGTACTTC
CASSLQLSSYEQYF
>TRBJ2-1|-|few|TRBV25-1
TGTGCCAGCAGTGAATCGCGTACAGGGCCCACCAATGAGCAGTTCTTC
CASSESRTGPTNEQFF
>TRBJ2-7|-|few|TRBV3-1/TRBV3-2
TGTGCCAGCAGCCGCGGACAACGGGCCGAGCAGTACTTC
CASSRGQRAEQYF
>TRBJ1-6|TRBD1|-|TRBV11-2
TGTGCCAGCAGCTTAGTCCAGGGGGTCAGGTCACCCCTCCACTTT
CASSLVQGVRSPLHF
>TRBJ2-5|-|-|TRBV4-2
TGTGCCAGCAGCCAAGATCGTGAAGCCCGAGAGACCCAGTACTTC
CASSQDREARETQYF
>TRBJ2-3|TRBD2|-|TRBV9
TGTGCCAGCAGCGTAGTGGGGACTAGCGGGAGCACAGATACGCAGTATTTT
CASSVVGTSGSTDTQYF
>TRBJ1-3|-|once|TRBV5-4
TGTGCCAGCAGCTTGGAGAACAGCCCGGGAAACACCATATATTTT
CASSLENSPGNTIYF
>TRBJ2-1|-|-|TRBV7-8
TGTGCCAGCAGGGCTACCCAGTTTGTGAGATTGAAGTTCTTC
CASRATQFVRLKFF
>TRBJ1-1|-|-|TRBV29-1
TGCAGCGTTGATCGGAGCGGAAGCGGAGTTAACACTGAAGCTTTCTTT
CSVDRSGSGVNTEAFF
>TRBJ2-2|-|-|TRBV7-9
TGTGCCAGCAGCGGAGGGACGGTGAACACCGGGGAGCTGTTTTTT
CASSGGTVNTGELFF
>TRBJ1-3|-|-|TRBV5-1
TGCGCCAGCAGCTTTGACAGCGGCTCTGGAAACACCATATATTTT
CASSFDSGSGNTIYF
>TRBJ1-4|TRBD1|-|TRBV6-5
TGTGCCAGCACCGGGACAGGGTTTGAAAAACTGTTTTTT
CASTGTGFEKLFF
>TRBJ2-2|-|once|TRBV5-1
TGCGCCAGCAGCCCCGGGGGGACAGGCACCGGGGAGCTGTTTTTT
CASSPGGTGTGELFF
>TRBJ2-7|-|-|TRBV11-1
TGTGCCAGCAGCTTGGGGCTTGCCTACGAGCAGTACTTC
CASSLGLAYEQYF
>TRBJ1-2|TRBD1|-|TRBV3-1/TRBV3-2
TGTGCCAGCAGCCAGCAAAGGACAGGTGGTAACTATGGCTACACCTTC
CASSQQRTGGNYGYTF
>TRBJ2-2|TRBD1|once|TRBV11-3
TGTGCCAGCAGCCAGACAGGGGGTTTAACTTCCGGGGAGCTGTTTTTT
CASSQTGGLTSGELFF
>TRBJ1-1|-|-|TRBV12-3/TRBV12-4
TGTGCCAGCATCTTCTACACTGAAGCTTTCTTT
CASIFYTEAFF
>TRBJ1-1|-|-|TRBV19
TGTGCCAGTAGTGCCGGACTCCAGATAGGGAACGGGGGTGAAGCTTTCTTT
CASSAGLQIGNGGEAFF
>TRBJ2-5|-|-|TRBV27
TGTGCCAGCAGTTTTGGGGTGCAAGAGACCCAGTACTTC
CASSFGVQETQYF
>TRBJ2-7|-|-|TRBV2
TGTGCCAGCAGTCCCTCCTACGAGCAGTACTTC
CASSPSYEQYF
>TRBJ2-7|-|-|TRBV15
TGTGCCACCAGCAAAGAGGTAACCCAGGGGTACGAGCAGTACTTC
CATSKEVTQGYEQYF
>TRBJ1-5|-|few|TRBV21-1
TGTGCCAGCAGCCCTACATCTCGGGGTAATCAGCCCCAGCATTTT
CASSPTSRGNQPQHF
>TRBJ2-1|-|-|TRBV5-4
TGTGCCAGCAGCTTGGTCACCCACAATGAGCAGTTCTTC
CASSLVTHNEQFF
>TRBJ1-2|-|few|TRBV15
TGTGCCACCAGCAGAGAACAGAACTATGGCTACACCTTC
CATSREQNYGYTF
>TRBJ1-2|-|-|TRBV7-9
TGTGCCAGCAGCTTAAGTCTAGCCCAGAAGGATGGCTACACCTTC
CASSLSLAQKDGYTF
>TRBJ2-7|-|-|TRBV7-2
TGTGCCAGCAGCTTAGGGCGGCAGGGGAGAACCTACGAGCAGTACTTC
CASSLGRQGRTYEQYF
>TRBJ1-5|TRBD1|-|TRBV7-8
TGTGCCAGCAGCCGGACAGGGATAGGACAGCCCCAGCATTTT
CASSRTGIGQPQHF
>TRBJ2-1|-|-|TRBV20-1
TGCAGTGCTGTTGACTACAATGAGCAGTTCTTC
CSAVDYNEQFF
>TRBJ2-2|TRBD2|-|TRBV10-3
TGTGCCACCGCACTAGCGGGGAACACCGGGGAGCTGTTTTTT
CATALAGNTGELFF
>TRBJ2-1|-|-|TRBV5-6
TGTGCCAGCAGCCTGGGTGCAAACTCCTACAATGAGCAGTTCTTC
CASSLGANSYNEQFF
>TRBJ2-3|TRBD2|-|TRBV7-9
TGTGCCAGCAGCTTAAACGGGGGGAGGGGAGATACGCAGTATTTT
CASSLNGGRGDTQYF
>TRBJ2-2|-|-|TRBV24-1
TGTGCCACCAGGGACAACGCCGGGGAGCTGTTTTTT
CATRDNAGELFF
>TRBJ2-3|-|-|TRBV7-3
TGTGCCAGCAGCTTACGCCCGGCTAGCGAGGCAGATACGCAGTATTTT
CASSLRPASEADTQYF